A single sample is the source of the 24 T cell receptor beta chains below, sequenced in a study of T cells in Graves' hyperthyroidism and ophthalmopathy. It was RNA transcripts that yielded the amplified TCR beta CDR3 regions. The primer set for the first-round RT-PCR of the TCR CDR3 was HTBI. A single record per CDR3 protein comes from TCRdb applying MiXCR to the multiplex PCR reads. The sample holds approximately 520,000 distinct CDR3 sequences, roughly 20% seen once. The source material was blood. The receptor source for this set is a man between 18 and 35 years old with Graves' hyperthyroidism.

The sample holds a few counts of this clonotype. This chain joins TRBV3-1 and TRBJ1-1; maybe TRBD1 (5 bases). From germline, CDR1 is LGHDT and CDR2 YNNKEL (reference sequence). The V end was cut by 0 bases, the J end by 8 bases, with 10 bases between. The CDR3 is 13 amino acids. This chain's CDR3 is CASSQDQGSEAFF. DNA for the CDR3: TGTGCCAGCAGCCAAGATCAGGGATCCGAAGCTTTCTTT.

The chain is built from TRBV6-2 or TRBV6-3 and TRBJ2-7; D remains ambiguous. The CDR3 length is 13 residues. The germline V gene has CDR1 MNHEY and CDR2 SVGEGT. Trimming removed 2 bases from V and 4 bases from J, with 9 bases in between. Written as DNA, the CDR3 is TGTGCCAGCAGTTACCCCCCGGATTACGAGCAGTACTTC. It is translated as CASSYPPDYEQYF.

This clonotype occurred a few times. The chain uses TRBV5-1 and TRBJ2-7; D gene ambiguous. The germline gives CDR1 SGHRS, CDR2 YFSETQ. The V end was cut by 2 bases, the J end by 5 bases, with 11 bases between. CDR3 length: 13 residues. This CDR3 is CASSFGSIDEQYF. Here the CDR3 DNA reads TGCGCCAGCAGCTTCGGGTCCATCGACGAGCAGTACTTC.

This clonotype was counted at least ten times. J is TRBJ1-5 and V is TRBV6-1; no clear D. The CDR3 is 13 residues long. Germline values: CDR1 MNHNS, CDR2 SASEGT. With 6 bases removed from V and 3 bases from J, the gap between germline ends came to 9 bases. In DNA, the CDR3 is TGTGCCAGCAGGATGGGAAACAATCAGCCCCAGCATTTT. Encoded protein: CASRMGNNQPQHF.

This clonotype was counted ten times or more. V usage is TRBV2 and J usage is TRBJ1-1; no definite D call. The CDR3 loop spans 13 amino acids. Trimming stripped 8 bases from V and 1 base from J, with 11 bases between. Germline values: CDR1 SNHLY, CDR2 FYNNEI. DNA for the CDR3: TGTGCCAGCTCTGTCGACGGGAACACTGAAGCTTTCTTT. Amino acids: CASSVDGNTEAFF.

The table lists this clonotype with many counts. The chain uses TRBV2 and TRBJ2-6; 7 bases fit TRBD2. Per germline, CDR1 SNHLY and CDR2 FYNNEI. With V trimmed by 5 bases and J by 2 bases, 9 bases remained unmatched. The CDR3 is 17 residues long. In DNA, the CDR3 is TGTGCCAGCAGTCCTCGGGGGGTCGGCGCTGGGGCCAACGTCCTGACTTTC. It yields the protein CASSPRGVGAGANVLTF.

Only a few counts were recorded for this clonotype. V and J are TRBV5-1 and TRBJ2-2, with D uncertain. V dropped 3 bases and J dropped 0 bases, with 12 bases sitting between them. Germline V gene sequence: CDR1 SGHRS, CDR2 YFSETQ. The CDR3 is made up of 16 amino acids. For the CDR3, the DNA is TGCGCCAGCAGCTCCCCGGCCAGAGCGAACACCGGGGAGCTGTTTTTT. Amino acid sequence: CASSSPARANTGELFF.

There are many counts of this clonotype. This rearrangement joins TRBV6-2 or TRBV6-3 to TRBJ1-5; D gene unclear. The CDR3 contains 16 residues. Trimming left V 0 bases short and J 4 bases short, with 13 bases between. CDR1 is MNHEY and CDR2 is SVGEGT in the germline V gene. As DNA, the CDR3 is TGTGCCAGCAGTTACTCGAGATTGAATCTTAATCAGCCCCAGCATTTT. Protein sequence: CASSYSRLNLNQPQHF.

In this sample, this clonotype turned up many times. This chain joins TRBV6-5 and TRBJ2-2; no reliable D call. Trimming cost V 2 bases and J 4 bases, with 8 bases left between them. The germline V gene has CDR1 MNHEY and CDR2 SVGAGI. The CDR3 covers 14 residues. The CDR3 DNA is TGTGCCAGCAGTTACGCAGATCTCACCGGGGAGCTGTTTTTT. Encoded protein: CASSYADLTGELFF.

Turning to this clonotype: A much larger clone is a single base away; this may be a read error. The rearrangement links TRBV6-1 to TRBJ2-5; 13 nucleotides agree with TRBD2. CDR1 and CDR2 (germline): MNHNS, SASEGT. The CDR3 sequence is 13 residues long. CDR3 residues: CALAGGDQETQYF. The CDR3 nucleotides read TGTGCACTAGCGGGGGGGGACCAAGAGACCCAGTACTTC.

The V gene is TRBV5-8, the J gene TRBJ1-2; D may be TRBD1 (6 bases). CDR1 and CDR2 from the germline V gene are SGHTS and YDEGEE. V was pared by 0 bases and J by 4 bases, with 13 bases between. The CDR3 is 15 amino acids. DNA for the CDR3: TGTGCCAGCAGCTTGGCGGGGGGGCCGATCTATGGCTACACCTTC. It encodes CASSLAGGPIYGYTF.

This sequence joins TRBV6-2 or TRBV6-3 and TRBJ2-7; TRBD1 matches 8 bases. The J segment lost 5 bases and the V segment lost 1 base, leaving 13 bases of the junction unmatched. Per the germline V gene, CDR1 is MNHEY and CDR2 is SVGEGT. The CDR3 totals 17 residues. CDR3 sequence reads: CASSYWPSGTGSDEQYF. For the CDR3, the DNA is TGTGCCAGCAGTTACTGGCCCTCCGGGACAGGCTCGGACGAGCAGTACTTC.

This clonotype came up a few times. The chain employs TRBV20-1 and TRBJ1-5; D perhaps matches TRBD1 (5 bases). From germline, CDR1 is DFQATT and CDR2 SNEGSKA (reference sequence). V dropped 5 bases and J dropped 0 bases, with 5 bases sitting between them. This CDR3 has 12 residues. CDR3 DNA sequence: TGCAGTGCTGGGGGTAGCAATCAGCCCCAGCATTTT. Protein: CSAGGSNQPQHF.

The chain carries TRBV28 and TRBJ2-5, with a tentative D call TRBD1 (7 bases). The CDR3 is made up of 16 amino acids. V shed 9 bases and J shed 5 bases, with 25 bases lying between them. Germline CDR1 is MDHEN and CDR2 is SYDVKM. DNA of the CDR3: TGTGCCAGTACTTCCGCGCTCGGGACAGCGGGTGAGACCCAGTACTTC. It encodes CASTSALGTAGETQYF.

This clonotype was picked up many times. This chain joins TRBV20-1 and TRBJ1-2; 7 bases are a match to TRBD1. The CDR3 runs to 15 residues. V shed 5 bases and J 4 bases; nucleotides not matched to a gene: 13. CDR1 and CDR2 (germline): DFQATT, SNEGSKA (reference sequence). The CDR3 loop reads CSARAPEGAIYGYTF. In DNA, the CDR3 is TGCAGTGCTCGCGCCCCAGAGGGGGCAATCTATGGCTACACCTTC.

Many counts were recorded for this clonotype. This CDR3 is CASSLEGKRGQPQHF. CDR3 in DNA: TGTGCCAGCAGTTTAGAGGGCAAGAGGGGTCAGCCCCAGCATTTT. This chain links TRBV12-3 or TRBV12-4 with TRBJ1-5, with D possibly matching TRBD1 (5 bases). This CDR3 has 15 residues. V shed 1 base and J shed 6 bases, with 13 bases lying between them.

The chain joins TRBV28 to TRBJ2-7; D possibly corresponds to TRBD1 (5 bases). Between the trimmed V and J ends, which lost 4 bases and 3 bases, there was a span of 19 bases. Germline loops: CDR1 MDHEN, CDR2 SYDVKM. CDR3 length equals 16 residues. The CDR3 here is CASSSFTSLGVYEQYF. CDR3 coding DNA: TGTGCCAGCAGTTCCTTTACCTCGTTAGGGGTCTACGAGCAGTACTTC.

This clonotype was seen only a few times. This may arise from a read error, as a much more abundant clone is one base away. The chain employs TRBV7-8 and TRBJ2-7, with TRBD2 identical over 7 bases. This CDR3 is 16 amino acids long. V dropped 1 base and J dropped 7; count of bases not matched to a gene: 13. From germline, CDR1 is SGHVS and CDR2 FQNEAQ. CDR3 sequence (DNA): TGTGCCAGCAGCTTAGTCAGGGCTAGGGCCGGGGGGGAGCAGTACTTC. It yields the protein CASSLVRARAGGEQYF.

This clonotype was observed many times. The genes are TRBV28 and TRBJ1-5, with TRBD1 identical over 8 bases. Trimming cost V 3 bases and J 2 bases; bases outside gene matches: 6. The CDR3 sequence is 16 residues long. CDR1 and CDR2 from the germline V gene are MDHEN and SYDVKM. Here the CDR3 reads CASSFRDRGRNQPQHF. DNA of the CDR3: TGTGCCAGCAGTTTTCGAGACAGGGGCCGCAATCAGCCCCAGCATTTT.

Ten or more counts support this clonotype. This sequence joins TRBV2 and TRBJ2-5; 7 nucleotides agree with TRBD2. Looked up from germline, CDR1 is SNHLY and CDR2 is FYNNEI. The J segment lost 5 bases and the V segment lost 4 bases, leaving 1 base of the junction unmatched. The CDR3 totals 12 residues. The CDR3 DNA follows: TGTGCCAGCAGTGTGGGGGGGGAGACCCAGTACTTC. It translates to CASSVGGETQYF.

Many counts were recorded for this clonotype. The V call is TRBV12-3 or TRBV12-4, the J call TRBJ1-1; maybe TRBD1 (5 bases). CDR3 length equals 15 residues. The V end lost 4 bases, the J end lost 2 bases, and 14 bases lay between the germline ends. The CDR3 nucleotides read TGTGCCAGCAGTTGGGGGGGACTGCTAAACACTGAAGCTTTCTTT. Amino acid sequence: CASSWGGLLNTEAFF.

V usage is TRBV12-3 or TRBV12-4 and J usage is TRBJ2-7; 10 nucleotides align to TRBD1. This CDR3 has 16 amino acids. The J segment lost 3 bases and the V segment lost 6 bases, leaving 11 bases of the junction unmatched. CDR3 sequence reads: CASSPARDRGNYEQYF. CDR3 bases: TGTGCCAGCAGCCCAGCCCGGGACAGGGGAAACTACGAGCAGTACTTC.

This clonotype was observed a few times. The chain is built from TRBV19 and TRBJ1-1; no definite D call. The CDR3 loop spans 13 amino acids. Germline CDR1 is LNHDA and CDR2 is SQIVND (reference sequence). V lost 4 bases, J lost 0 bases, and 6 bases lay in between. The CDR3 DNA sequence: TGTGCCAGTAGTAATGAGGTGAACACTGAAGCTTTCTTT. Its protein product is CASSNEVNTEAFF.

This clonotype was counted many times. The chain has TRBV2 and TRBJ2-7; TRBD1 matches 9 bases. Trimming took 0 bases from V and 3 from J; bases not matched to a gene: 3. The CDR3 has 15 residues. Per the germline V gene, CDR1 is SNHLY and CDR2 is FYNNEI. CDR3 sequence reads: CASSEAGTGYYEQYF. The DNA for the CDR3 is TGTGCCAGCAGTGAAGCAGGGACAGGGTACTACGAGCAGTACTTC.